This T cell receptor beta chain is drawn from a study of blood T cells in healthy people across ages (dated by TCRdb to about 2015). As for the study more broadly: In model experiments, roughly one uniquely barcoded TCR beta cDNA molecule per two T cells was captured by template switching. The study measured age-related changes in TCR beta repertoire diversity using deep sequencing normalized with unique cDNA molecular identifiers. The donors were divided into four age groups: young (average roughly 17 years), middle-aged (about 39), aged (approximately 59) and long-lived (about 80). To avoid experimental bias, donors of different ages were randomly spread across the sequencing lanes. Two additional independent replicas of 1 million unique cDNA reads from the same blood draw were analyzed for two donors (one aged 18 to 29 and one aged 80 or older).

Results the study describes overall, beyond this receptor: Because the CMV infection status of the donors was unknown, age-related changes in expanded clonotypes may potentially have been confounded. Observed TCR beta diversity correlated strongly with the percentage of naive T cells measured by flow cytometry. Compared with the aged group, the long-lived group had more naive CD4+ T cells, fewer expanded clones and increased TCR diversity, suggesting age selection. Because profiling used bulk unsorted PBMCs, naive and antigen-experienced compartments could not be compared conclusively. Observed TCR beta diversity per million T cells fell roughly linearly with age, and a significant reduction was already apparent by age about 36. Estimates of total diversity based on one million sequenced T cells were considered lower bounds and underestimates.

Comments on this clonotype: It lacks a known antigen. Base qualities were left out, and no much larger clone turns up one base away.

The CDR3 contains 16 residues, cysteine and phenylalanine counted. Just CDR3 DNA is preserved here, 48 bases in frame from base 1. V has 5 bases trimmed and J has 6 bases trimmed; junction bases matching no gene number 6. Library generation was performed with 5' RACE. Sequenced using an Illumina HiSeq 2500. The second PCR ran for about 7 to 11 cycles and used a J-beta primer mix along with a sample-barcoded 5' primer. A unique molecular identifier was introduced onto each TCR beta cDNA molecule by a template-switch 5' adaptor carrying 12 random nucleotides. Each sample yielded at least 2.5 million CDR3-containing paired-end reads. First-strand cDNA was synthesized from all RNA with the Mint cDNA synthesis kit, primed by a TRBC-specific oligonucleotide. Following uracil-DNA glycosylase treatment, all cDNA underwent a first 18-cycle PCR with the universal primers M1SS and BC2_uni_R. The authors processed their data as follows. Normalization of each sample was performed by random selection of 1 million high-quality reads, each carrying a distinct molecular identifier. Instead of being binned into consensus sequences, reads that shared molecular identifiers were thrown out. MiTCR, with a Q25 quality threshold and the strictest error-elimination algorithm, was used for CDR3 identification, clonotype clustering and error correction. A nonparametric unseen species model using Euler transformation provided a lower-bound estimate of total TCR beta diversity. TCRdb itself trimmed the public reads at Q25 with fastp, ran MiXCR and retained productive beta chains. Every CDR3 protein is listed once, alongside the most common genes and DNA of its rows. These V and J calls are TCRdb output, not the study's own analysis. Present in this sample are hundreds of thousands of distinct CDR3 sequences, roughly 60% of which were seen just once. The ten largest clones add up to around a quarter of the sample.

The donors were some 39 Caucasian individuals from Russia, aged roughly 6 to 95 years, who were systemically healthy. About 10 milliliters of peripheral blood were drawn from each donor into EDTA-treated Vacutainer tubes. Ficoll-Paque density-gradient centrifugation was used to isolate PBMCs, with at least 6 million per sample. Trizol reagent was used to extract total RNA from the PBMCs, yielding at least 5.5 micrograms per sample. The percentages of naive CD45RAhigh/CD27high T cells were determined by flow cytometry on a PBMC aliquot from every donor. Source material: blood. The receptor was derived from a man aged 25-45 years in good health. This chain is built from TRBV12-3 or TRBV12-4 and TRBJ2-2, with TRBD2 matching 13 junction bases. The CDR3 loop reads CASSGRTSGGSGELFF. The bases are TGTGCCAGCAGTGGAAGGACTAGCGGGGGTTCCGGGGAGCTGTTTTTT.